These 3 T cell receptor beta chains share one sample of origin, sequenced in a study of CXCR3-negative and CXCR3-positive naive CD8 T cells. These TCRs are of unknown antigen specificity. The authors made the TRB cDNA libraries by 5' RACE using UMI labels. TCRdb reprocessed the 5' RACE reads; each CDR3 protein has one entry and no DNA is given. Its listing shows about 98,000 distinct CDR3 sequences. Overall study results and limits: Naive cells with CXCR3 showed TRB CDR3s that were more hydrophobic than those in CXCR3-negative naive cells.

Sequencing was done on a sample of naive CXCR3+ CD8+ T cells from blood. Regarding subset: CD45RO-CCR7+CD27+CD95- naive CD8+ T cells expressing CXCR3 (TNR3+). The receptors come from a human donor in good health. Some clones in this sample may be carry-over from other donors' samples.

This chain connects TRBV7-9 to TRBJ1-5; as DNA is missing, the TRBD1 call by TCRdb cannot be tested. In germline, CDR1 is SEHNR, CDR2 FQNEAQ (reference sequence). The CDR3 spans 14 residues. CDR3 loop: CASSHPGDDQPQHF.

Here the CDR3 reads CASSLAGRMNIEAFF. V usage is TRBV7-8 and J usage is TRBJ1-1. The CDR3 is 15 residues long. The germline gives CDR1 SGHVS, CDR2 FQNEAQ.

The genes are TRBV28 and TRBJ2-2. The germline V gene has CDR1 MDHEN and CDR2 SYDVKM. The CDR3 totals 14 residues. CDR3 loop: CASSLVHPTGELFF.